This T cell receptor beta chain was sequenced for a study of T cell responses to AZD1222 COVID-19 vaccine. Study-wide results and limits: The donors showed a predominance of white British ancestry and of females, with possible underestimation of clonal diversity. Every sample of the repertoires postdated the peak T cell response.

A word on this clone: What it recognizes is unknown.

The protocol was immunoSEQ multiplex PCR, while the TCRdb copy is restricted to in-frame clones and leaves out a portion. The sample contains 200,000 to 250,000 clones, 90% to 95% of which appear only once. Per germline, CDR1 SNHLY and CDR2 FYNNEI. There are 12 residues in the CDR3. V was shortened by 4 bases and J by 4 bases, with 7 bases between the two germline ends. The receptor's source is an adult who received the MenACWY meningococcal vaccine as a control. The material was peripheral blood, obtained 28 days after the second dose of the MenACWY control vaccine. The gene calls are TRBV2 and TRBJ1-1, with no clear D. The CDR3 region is CASSGAVTEAFF. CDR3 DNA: TGTGCCAGCAGTGGGGCAGTCACTGAAGCTTTCTTT.